The entry below gives a single T cell receptor (beta chain) sequence along with its context. Its antigen is still unknown. The data stem from a study of siplizumab effects on memory and regulatory T cells. Study-wide findings and caveats: Many proliferating CD4+ or CD8+ clones remained unclassified. Roughly 80-95% of them could not be assigned either a naive or a memory phenotype. Relative to controls at 25% to 30%, mappable alloreactive CD4+ clones exhibited a mean Treg-derived proportion of less than 70% with siplizumab.

The CDR3 length is 17 residues. Germline V lookup: CDR1 MGHDK, CDR2 SYGVNS. V lost 5 bases, J lost 1 base, and 15 bases lay in between. It was 85,000 to 100,000 TCR templates that were assayed per sample. Profiling relied on immunoSEQ multiplex PCR, and the TCRdb table lists in-frame clones only, not all of them. The sample lists over 85,000 clones; approximately 93% were seen once. This sequence originates from a human donor in good health. The chain combines TRBV25-1 with TRBJ2-6; TRBD2 might be the D (5 bases). The sequencing input was non-Treg CD4+ T cells sorted from blood. CDR3 amino acids: CASSPPDGESGANVLTF. The CDR3 DNA reads TGTGCCAGCAGTCCCCCGGACGGGGAATCTGGGGCCAACGTCCTGACTTTC.